Detailed here is one T cell receptor beta chain. Its antigen is unidentified. Here immunoSEQ multiplex PCR was the method, and the copy in TCRdb shows in-frame clones only, minus some. The sample carries around 450,000 clones, approximately 87% recorded once. The record originates from a study of Ad26.COV2.S vaccination and SARS-CoV-2 variants. Study-wide background: Donor got 5x10^10 or 1x10^11 viral particles of Ad26.COV2.S.

Trimming removed 1 base from V and 9 bases from J; junction bases left unmatched: 7. The CDR3 consists of 14 residues. The treatment was: some 19 received Ad26.COV2.S at low or high dose, single or two shots; roughly 5 received placebo; per-sample allocation not given. Samples came from day 63 after the first vaccine or placebo injection. Donation came from an adult in Boston who was aged 18-55 years. General study points: Placebo and vaccine recipients had non-spike TCR breadth that was similar. Researchers cautioned that TCR breadth and depth analyses may have underestimated total T cell responses.

This sample comprised peripheral blood, obtained in a trial of Ad26.COV2.S vaccine versus placebo. The chain is built from TRBV5-3 and TRBJ2-1; 7 nucleotides match TRBD2. TRBV5-3 is recorded as an ORF, its role being uncertain. The sequence was collected from a person between 18 and 65 years old who received the Ad26.COV2.S COVID-19 vaccine or a placebo. The CDR3 sequence is CARSLWQWEGEQFF. CDR3 nucleotides: TGTGCCAGAAGCTTGTGGCAGTGGGAGGGTGAGCAGTTCTTC.